The subject of this entry is one T cell receptor (beta chain). The target of this receptor is not known. Base qualities were left out, and no much larger clone turns up one base away. The donors were healthy, HIV-negative adults with no recently reported acute infections or vaccinations. All donors were Caucasian adults living in Nashville, Tennessee, USA. Magnetic negative selection was used to enrich CD4+ T cells, after which naive cells were positively selected on CD45RA and the negative fraction became the memory subset. After blood collection by leukapheresis, PBMCs were isolated using Ficoll-Histopaque density gradient centrifugation and then cryopreserved in the vapor phase of liquid nitrogen. Analytical flow cytometry was used to check the purity and quantity of each magnetically sorted T cell population. Each sorted fraction had its genomic DNA isolated and then quantified by UV absorbance on a Nanodrop 2000c.

This entry comes from a study of shared clonotypes between healthy human individuals (dated by TCRdb to about 2020). For the wider study: The cohort included three men and a couple of women between 18 and 49 years of age. The study deeply sequenced blood TCR repertoires of 5 or 6 healthy adults to estimate repertoire size and the extent of clonotype sharing between individuals. Each donor's leukapheresis produced roughly between about 0.8 and 10 billion PBMCs. For each donor, CD4 naive and CD4 memory were each given three plates, CD8 naive was given two plates, and CD8 memory was given one plate. To increase sequencing depth and limit assay-specific biases, different laboratories used diverse techniques to prepare libraries and sequence TCR repertoires.

TCR CDR3 regions were amplified from genomic DNA by multiplex PCR using the deep immunoSEQ assay. Genomic DNA extracted from each cell subset was distributed evenly over all wells of several immunoSEQ 96-well plates, and each plate served as one replicate. For sorted subsets, 150 to 200 ng genomic DNA, equal to 30,000 or so T cell genomes, was loaded into each replicate PCR. The purified libraries were quantified using a Qubit 3.0 fluorometer, sized with a Bioanalyzer 2100, and then quantified again using the KAPA Library Quantification kit. Every immunoSEQ 96-well plate was sequenced on a separate single-read 150-cycle Illumina NextSeq 550 flow cell. From the authors' description of their analysis: The immunoSEQ output contained only junctional sequences without quality scores, so filtering could not match that applied to full-length reads. Sequences were annotated with PyIR, a Python wrapper for IgBLAST v1.9, and V/J genes and CDR3 were assigned using IMGT germline references. Reads were removed for weak V/J assignments (E-value above 1e-6), missing CDR3, stop codons, out-of-frame junctions, or ambiguous translated residues. V3J clonotypes were defined by identical inferred V gene, J gene, and CDR3 amino acid sequence. Percentage overlap between repertoires was calculated by dividing the number of shared unique clonotypes by the size of the smaller repertoire. Three approaches were used to assess repertoire richness: RTK rarefaction, the Chao1 estimator, and Recon v2.1 estimates of unobserved clonotypes. OLGA was used to compute generation probabilities for all TCRbeta clonotypes that the gDNA method yielded from several donors. This is the immuneACCESS table as TCRdb keeps it, with only in-frame sequences that have V and J called. A part of the clones is gone; compared with another copy, unresolved V genes explain less than half, and the rest is unexplained. The V and J calls and clone size are taken from that table; D and trimming were inferred from the DNA. The sample data list around 700,000 clones, and around 73% of these were observed just once. The ten largest clones add up to roughly 1.9% of the sample.

CDR1 and CDR2, looked up from the germline V gene, are SGHDT and YYEEEE. The cysteine opens and the phenylalanine closes a CDR3 of 15 amino acids. Left in the record is the CDR3 DNA by itself, 45 bases read in frame from the first base. V loses 0 bases, J loses 4 bases, and the germline ends lie 14 bases apart. General findings and caveats noted by the study authors: The small number of donors limited the genetic and exposure-history diversity represented. When several donors were compared, the shared fraction of clonotypes was about 5.4% for naive CD4, around 3.5% for naive CD8, 2% to 2.5% for memory CD4, and 0.35% to 0.4% for memory CD8. Compared with non-shared clonotypes, the clonotypes found in all four sorted-subset donors had higher generation probabilities. Sampling was restricted to blood, and TCR repertoires in tissue are likely to differ from TCR repertoires in blood. Larger estimated clonotype richness was generally found for naive subsets than for memory subsets. Rarefaction of sorted-subset datasets indicated incomplete sequencing despite the large sequencing depth. Pairwise subsampling indicated that sequencing depth was expected to affect the degree of clonotype sharing among donors.

This TCR derives from a woman aged 25-40 years in good health. This chain is built from TRBV5-6 and TRBJ2-7; TRBD2 could be the D gene, as 6 bases match. Input material: memory CD4+ T cells sorted from blood. The cell subset or site tag for this specimen amounts to: CD45RA-negative fraction. The DNA sequence follows: TGTGCCAGCAGCTTGGCCGCCGGGAGTGGGTACGAGCAGTACTTC. Translated, it reads CASSLAAGSGYEQYF.